Shown below are 13 T cell receptor beta chains from a single sample sequenced in a study of shared clonotypes between healthy human individuals. Here immunoSEQ multiplex PCR was the method, and the copy in TCRdb shows in-frame clones only, minus some. The data hold millions of clones, with 95% observed a single time. Sequencing was done on a sample of naive CD4+ T cells sorted from blood. Subset denoted: CD45RA+ positively selected. All receptors derive from a man between 18 and 29 years old in good health.

This clone showed up just once. This chain joins TRBV27 and TRBJ2-5; D might be TRBD1 (6 bases). Germline V lookup: CDR1 MNHEY, CDR2 SMNVEV (reference sequence). V dropped 4 bases and J dropped 5 bases, with 8 bases sitting between them. The CDR3 loop spans 12 amino acids. This CDR3 reads CASSSRGETQYF. The CDR3 DNA is TGTGCCAGCAGTTCGAGGGGGGAGACCCAGTACTTC.

This chain joins TRBV10-1 and TRBJ2-3; D is undetermined. CDR3 length: 16 amino acids. Between the trimmed V and J ends, which lost 3 bases and 3 bases, there was a span of 16 bases. Germline assignment: CDR1 WNHNN and CDR2 SYGVQD (reference sequence). The CDR3 loop reads CASSDPQLGSTDTQYF. CDR3 bases: TGCGCCAGCAGTGACCCTCAGTTAGGGTCGACAGATACGCAGTATTTT.

In this sample, this clone turned up a few times. This chain uses TRBV30 with TRBJ1-6; TRBD1 aligns across 9 bases. CDR1 and CDR2 from the germline V gene are GTSNPN and SVGIG (reference sequence). The CDR3 consists of 15 residues. The junction had 8 bases not matched to a gene; V was cut back by 2 bases and J by 9 bases. DNA for the CDR3: TGTGCCTGGAGTTTGGGACAGGGAATTAGTTCACCCCTCCACTTT. Translated: CAWSLGQGISSPLHF.

This chain joins TRBV4-1 and TRBJ2-3; TRBD2 might be the D (6 bases). This CDR3 spans 16 amino acids. Germline V gene sequence: CDR1 MGHRA, CDR2 YSYEKL. V shed 1 base and J shed 4 bases, with 15 bases lying between them. In DNA, the CDR3 is TGCGCCAGCAGCCAAGGGTTTGCGGGGTGGGCAGATACGCAGTATTTT. Its translation: CASSQGFAGWADTQYF.

The chain uses TRBV6-1 and TRBJ1-6, with no clear D. Germline CDR1 MNHNS, CDR2 SASEGT. The CDR3 runs to 14 residues. V shed 3 bases and J shed 5 bases, with 8 bases lying between them. The CDR3 DNA sequence: TGTGCCAGCAGTGAGGAGGGAAATAATTCACCCCTCCACTTT. This gives the protein CASSEEGNNSPLHF.

The chain combines TRBV7-9 with TRBJ2-3; D unresolved. From germline, CDR1 is SEHNR and CDR2 FQNEAQ (reference sequence). Trimming removed 6 bases from V and 0 bases from J, with 13 bases in between. The CDR3 length is 15 residues. The CDR3 here is CASSITSSSTDTQYF. The CDR3 DNA follows: TGTGCCAGCAGTATAACTTCTTCTAGCACAGATACGCAGTATTTT.

The V call is TRBV6-1, the J call TRBJ2-7; D might be TRBD1 (5 bases). Germline assignment: CDR1 MNHNS and CDR2 SASEGT. The CDR3 runs 15 residues. The V gene lost 6 bases and the J gene lost 0 bases, with 15 bases spanning the gap. The CDR3 sequence: CASSLFTGFSYEQYF. The CDR3 nucleotides read TGTGCCAGCAGCCTTTTTACAGGATTCTCCTACGAGCAGTACTTC.

V is TRBV14 and J is TRBJ2-7; 9 positions match TRBD1. Trimming removed 4 bases from V and 2 bases from J; junction bases left unmatched: 0. The CDR3 has 13 residues. Germline lookup yields CDR1 SGHDN and CDR2 FVKESK. CDR3 DNA sequence: TGTGCCAGCAGCCGGGACAGGGCCTACGAGCAGTACTTC. Protein sequence: CASSRDRAYEQYF. The complete variable domain, with remaining parts taken from reference TRBV14 and TRBJ2-7, reads EAGVTQFPSHSVIEKGQTVTLRCDPISGHDNLYWYRRVMGKEIKFLLHFVKESKQDESGMPNNRFLAERTGGTYSTLKVQPAELEDSGVYFCASSRDRAYEQYFGPGTRLTVT.

CDR3 nucleotide sequence: TGTGCCAGCTCCGGACAGGTTCCCCACGAGCAGTACTTC. This codes for CASSGQVPHEQYF. The chain has TRBV18 and TRBJ2-7; TRBD1 aligns across 7 bases. Germline trimming cut 6 bases from V and 5 bases from J; bases unmatched to any gene: 7. Germline CDR1 KGHSH, CDR2 LQKENI. CDR3 length equals 13 residues.

The CDR3 DNA reads as TGCGCCAGCAGCCTAGGGACTAGTCTGTACCAAGAGACCCAGTACTTC. It encodes CASSLGTSLYQETQYF. V is TRBV4-1 and J is TRBJ2-5; TRBD2 agrees at 8 bases. The CDR3 length is 16 residues. Germline values: CDR1 MGHRA, CDR2 YSYEKL. Trimming cost V 4 bases and J 0 bases; bases outside gene matches: 7.

The J gene is TRBJ2-4, the V gene TRBV10-3; D tentatively fits TRBD1 or TRBD2 (5 bases each). V dropped 0 bases and J dropped 5 bases, with 11 bases sitting between them. This CDR3 contains 15 residues. Germline V lookup: CDR1 ENHRY, CDR2 SYGVKD. CDR3 sequence reads: CAISESSGSQNIQYF. The CDR3 region has the DNA TGTGCCATCAGTGAGTCTTCAGGGAGCCAAAACATTCAGTACTTC.

The V and J genes are TRBV19 and TRBJ2-3; 10 bases are a match to TRBD2. CDR3 length: 15 residues. Germline CDR1 reads LNHDA; CDR2 reads SQIVND (reference sequence). The junction had 4 bases not matched to a gene; V was cut back by 7 bases and J by 0 bases. Here the CDR3 reads CASTATSGSTDTQYF. The CDR3 DNA follows: TGTGCCAGTACCGCGACTAGCGGGAGCACAGATACGCAGTATTTT.

This clone occurred once. The chain is built from TRBV10-3 and TRBJ1-1; possibly TRBD1 for D (5 bases). Trimming took 10 bases from V and 1 from J, leaving 16 bases between them. Germline loops: CDR1 ENHRY, CDR2 SYGVKD. This CDR3 spans 14 amino acids. The CDR3 region is CATTRDVTNTEAFF. In DNA form, the CDR3 reads TGTGCCACCACCCGGGACGTTACGAACACTGAAGCTTTCTTT.